These T cell receptor beta chains were read from a single sample in a study of OX40 agonist ivuxolimab in advanced cancers. Measured with immunoSEQ multiplex PCR; TCRdb has only the in-frame clones, and not every one. The table records tens of thousands of clones, about 89% of them present only once. The starting material was CD4+ or CD8+ T cells sorted from blood, obtained in a trial of the OX40 agonist ivuxolimab. These receptors all come from an adult with an advanced solid tumor such as melanoma, head and neck, liver or kidney cancer. CDR3s include the opening cysteine and the closing phenylalanine or tryptophan. D genes are given only for firm matches. Not every row has a clone size; where given, it reads once, few, many or a size class.

TRBJ2-5 | - | - | TRBV5-1 | CASSLAARIQETQYF | TGTGCCAGCAGCTTGGCCGCGAGAATCCAAGAGACCCAGTACTTC
TRBJ2-3 | - | TRBD2 | TRBV5-8 | CASSLELDLAGGTDTQYF | TGTGCCAGCAGCTTGGAGCTGGATTTAGCGGGAGGAACAGATACGCAGTATTTT
TRBJ2-3 | - | - | TRBV11-2 | CASRAQTTDTQYF | TGTGCCAGTCGGGCCCAGACCACAGATACGCAGTATTTT
TRBJ2-2 | - | - | TRBV7-9 | CASSLPPLGRAQGGELFF | TGTGCCAGCAGCTTACCACCCCTGGGACGTGCTCAAGGCGGGGAGCTGTTTTTT
TRBJ2-3 | - | - | TRBV5-1 | CASSLDGHRTDTQYF | TGCGCCAGCAGCCTGGACGGCCACCGCACAGATACGCAGTATTTT
TRBJ2-3 | - | - | TRBV6-1 | CASSLSLGITDTQYF | TGTGCCAGCAGTCTATCTCTAGGGATTACAGATACGCAGTATTTT
TRBJ2-3 | - | - | TRBV28 | CASSFRRRTNTDTQYF | TGTGCCAGCAGCTTCCGGAGACGAACAAACACAGATACGCAGTATTTT
TRBJ1-1 | - | - | TRBV28 | CASSSSGSEAFF | TGTGCCAGCAGTTCCTCAGGGTCCGAAGCTTTCTTT
TRBJ2-1 | - | TRBD1 | TRBV6-1 | CASTKAGTGGNEQFF | TGTGCCAGCACAAAAGCCGGGACAGGGGGCAATGAGCAGTTCTTC
TRBJ1-4 | - | - | TRBV5-5 | CASSLVLSGYREKLFF | TGTGCCAGCAGCTTGGTGCTATCTGGCTATCGGGAAAAACTGTTTTTT
TRBJ2-5 | - | - | TRBV19 | CASTEDPGETQYF | TGTGCCAGTACCGAGGACCCGGGGGAGACCCAGTACTTC
TRBJ2-6 | - | - | TRBV6-6 | CASSYDPSGANVLTF | TGTGCCAGCAGTTACGACCCCTCTGGGGCCAACGTCCTGACTTTC
TRBJ1-2 | few | - | TRBV15 | CATAGRLSYGYTF | TGTGCCACCGCCGGGCGTCTTTCCTATGGCTACACCTTC
TRBJ2-7 | - | TRBD2 | TRBV10-3 | CAISESLAGPVVF | TGTGCCATCAGTGAGTCACTAGCGGGGCCGGTGGTTTTC
TRBJ1-2 | - | - | TRBV30 | CAWSGGQFGYTF | TGTGCCTGGAGTGGAGGACAGTTCGGCTACACCTTC
TRBJ1-3 | once | - | TRBV13 | CASSLGRAGNTIYF | TGTGCCAGCAGCTTAGGCCGCGCGGGAAACACCATATATTTT
TRBJ1-6 | - | - | TRBV25-1 | CASFGAGMNTLHF | TGTGCCAGTTTTGGCGCCGGGATGAATACCCTCCACTTT
TRBJ1-1 | - | - | TRBV13 | CASSLYGGNTEAFF | TGTGCCAGCAGCCTATACGGGGGTAACACTGAAGCTTTCTTT
TRBJ2-7 | - | - | TRBV5-8 | CASSFTGNSYEQYF | TGTGCCAGCAGCTTCACAGGCAACTCCTACGAGCAGTACTTC
TRBJ1-2 | - | TRBD1 | TRBV11-3 | CASSSRDRDYGYTF | TGTGCCAGCAGCAGCCGGGACAGGGACTATGGCTACACCTTC
TRBJ2-7 | - | - | TRBV7-8 | CASSLGGGLGLGEQYF | TGTGCCAGCAGCTTAGGAGGAGGACTCGGTCTAGGCGAGCAGTACTTC
TRBJ1-3 | - | - | TRBV19 | CASRLTRPTSGNTIYF | TGTGCCAGTAGGTTGACGCGGCCGACCTCTGGAAACACCATATATTTT
TRBJ1-3 | - | - | TRBV11-2 | CASSKSGGNTIYF | TGTGCCAGCAGCAAATCGGGTGGAAACACCATATATTTT
TRBJ1-6 | - | TRBD1 | TRBV27 | CASSWRQGIGSPLHF | TGTGCCAGCAGTTGGAGACAGGGTATTGGCTCACCCCTCCACTTT
TRBJ1-2 | once | TRBD1 | TRBV5-1 | CASSLAPGGDGYTF | TGCGCCAGCAGCTTGGCCCCAGGGGGCGATGGCTACACCTTC
TRBJ2-5 | - | - | TRBV5-1 | CASSLRGAQETQYF | TGCGCCAGCAGCTTGCGGGGGGCACAAGAGACCCAGTACTTC
TRBJ2-3 | - | - | TRBV18 | CASSGDTQYF | TGTGCCAGCTCAGGAGATACGCAGTATTTT
TRBJ2-7 | - | TRBD2 | TRBV27 | CASSETGTSGSYEQYF | TGTGCCAGCAGTGAAACCGGGACTAGCGGGTCCTACGAGCAGTACTTC
TRBJ2-5 | - | - | TRBV5-1 | CASSLAGQLLETQYF | TGCGCCAGCAGCTTGGCCGGACAGTTATTGGAGACCCAGTACTTC
TRBJ1-2 | - | TRBD1 | TRBV7-2 | CASSFSGTGEAYGYTF | TGTGCCAGCAGCTTCTCCGGGACAGGGGAAGCCTATGGCTACACCTTC
TRBJ2-5 | - | TRBD1 | TRBV7-2 | CASSLQRGRWETQYF | TGTGCCAGCAGCTTACAGAGGGGGCGCTGGGAGACCCAGTACTTC
TRBJ2-5 | - | - | TRBV18 | CASSRLVVGETQYF | TGTGCCAGCTCACGTTTGGTGGTGGGAGAGACCCAGTACTTC
TRBJ1-5 | - | - | TRBV18 | CASSGVMSNQPQHF | TGTGCCAGCTCGGGGGTTATGAGCAATCAGCCCCAGCATTTT